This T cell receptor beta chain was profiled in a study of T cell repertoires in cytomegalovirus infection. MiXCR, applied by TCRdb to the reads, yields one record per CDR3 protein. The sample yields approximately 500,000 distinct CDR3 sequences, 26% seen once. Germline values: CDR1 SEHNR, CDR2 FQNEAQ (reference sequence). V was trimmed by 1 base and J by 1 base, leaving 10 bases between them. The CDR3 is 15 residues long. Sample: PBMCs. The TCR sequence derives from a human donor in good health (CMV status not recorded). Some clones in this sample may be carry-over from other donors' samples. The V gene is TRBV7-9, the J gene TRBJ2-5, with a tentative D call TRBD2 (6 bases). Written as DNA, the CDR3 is TGTGCCAGCAGCTTAGGGGAGGTGGGCCAAGAGACCCAGTACTTC. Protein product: CASSLGEVGQETQYF.